The 19 T cell receptor beta chains in this list originate from one sample, sequenced in a study of blood T cell repertoires in COVID-19. Generated by immunoSEQ multiplex PCR, the TCRdb table keeps only in-frame clones and is missing some. This table has 40,000 to 55,000 clones, about 72% appearing once. Sequencing was done on a sample of PBMCs or T cells enriched from blood (not recorded which). Source of these receptors: a woman between 45 and 60 years old with acute COVID-19.

V and J are TRBV24-1 and TRBJ2-2, with 8 bases fitting TRBD1. V gave up 5 bases and J gave up 5 bases; unmatched junction bases: 0. Per germline, CDR1 KGHDR and CDR2 SFDVKD. The CDR3 consists of 13 residues. CDR3 bases: TGTGCCACCAGTGGGACAGGGACCGGGGAGCTGTTTTTT. It specifies CATSGTGTGELFF.

V gene TRBV19 combines with J gene TRBJ1-4, with D possibly being TRBD1 (5 bases). The CDR3 covers 15 residues. The V gene's germline CDR1 is LNHDA and CDR2 SQIVND (reference sequence). V gave up 4 bases and J gave up 5 bases, with 14 bases separating them. CDR3 sequence (DNA): TGTGCCAGTAGTACGTTAGCTCGGGGGAATGAAAAACTGTTTTTT. This codes for CASSTLARGNEKLFF.

This chain uses TRBV12-3 or TRBV12-4 with TRBJ1-1; D possibly corresponds to TRBD1 (5 bases). This CDR3 is built from 12 residues. Trimming took off 4 bases at V and 10 bases at J, with 13 bases between the two ends. The CDR3 here is CASSSGRGVAFF. In nucleotides, the CDR3 is TGTGCCAGCAGTTCGGGACGGGGGGTAGCTTTCTTT.

The sample holds one count of this clone. This rearrangement joins TRBV11-2 to TRBJ1-6; 11 bases agree with TRBD1. This CDR3 comprises 17 residues. Germline CDR1 SGHAT, CDR2 FQNNGV. V shed 3 bases, J shed 4 bases, and the junction held 5 bases outside the gene matches. As DNA, the CDR3 is TGTGCCAGCAGCTTGGCCGGACAGGGGGCATATAATTCACCCCTCCACTTT. Encoded protein: CASSLAGQGAYNSPLHF.

Only a few counts were recorded for this clone. The chain joins TRBV15 to TRBJ2-4; TRBD2 agrees at 12 bases. The CDR3 extends over 19 amino acids. V was pared by 1 base and J by 1 base, with 8 bases of the junction left unmatched. The germline gives CDR1 LNHNV, CDR2 YYDKDF (reference sequence). The CDR3 nucleotides read TGTGCCACCAGCAGAGCCTCTACCGGGACTAGCGGGGCCAAAAACATTCAGTACTTC. Encoded protein: CATSRASTGTSGAKNIQYF.

The chain employs TRBV25-1 and TRBJ1-6; TRBD1 is a possible D gene (5 bases). This CDR3 is 13 amino acids long. Germline V gene lookup returns CDR1 MGHDK and CDR2 SYGVNS. Trimming cost V 4 bases and J 7 bases, with 8 bases left between them. CDR3 protein: CASSGQLNSPLHF. CDR3 sequence (DNA): TGTGCCAGCAGTGGACAGCTAAATTCACCCCTCCACTTT.

The rearrangement joins TRBV11-1 to TRBJ2-7; D is perhaps TRBD2 (7 bases). CDR1 and CDR2 from the germline V gene are SGHAT and FQDESV (reference sequence). CDR3 size: 14 residues. The V end was cut by 11 bases, the J end by 0 bases, with 17 bases between. The CDR3 loop reads CASARGGSSYEQYF. The CDR3, as DNA: TGTGCCTCAGCGAGGGGGGGGTCCTCCTACGAGCAGTACTTC.

This clone was detected once. The chain uses TRBV2 and TRBJ2-5; TRBD1 aligns across 9 bases. In germline, CDR1 is SNHLY, CDR2 FYNNEI. Trimming at V came to 10 bases and at J to 3 bases, leaving 6 bases not matched to a gene. The CDR3 length is 13 residues. The CDR3 DNA sequence: TGTGCCACCAACCGGGACAGGGAAGAGACCCAGTACTTC. Its protein product is CATNRDREETQYF.

V is TRBV7-9 and J is TRBJ2-3; 7 nucleotides agree with TRBD1. The V gene's germline CDR1 is SEHNR and CDR2 FQNEAQ (reference sequence). The CDR3 has 14 residues. V lost 5 bases to trimming and J lost 2 bases; unmatched junction nucleotides: 4. The CDR3 bases are TGTGCCAGCAGCGTGGACAGGCACACAGATACGCAGTATTTT. Its protein is CASSVDRHTDTQYF.

This chain uses TRBV5-1 with TRBJ1-2; 9 nucleotides match TRBD1. Germline CDR1 SGHRS, CDR2 YFSETQ. The CDR3 contains 14 residues. With V trimmed by 5 bases and J by 8 bases, 10 bases remained unmatched. In DNA, the CDR3 is TGCGCCAGCAGGCGGGGACAGGGTAAGGACGGCTACACCTTC. It encodes CASRRGQGKDGYTF. The whole variable domain, remainder taken from reference TRBV5-1 and TRBJ1-2, is KAGVTQTPRYLIKTRGQQVTLSCSPISGHRSVSWYQQTPGQGLQFLFEYFSETQRNKGNFPGRFSGRQFSNSRSEMNVSTLELGDSALYLCASRRGQGKDGYTFGSGTRLTVV.

The V gene is TRBV5-1, the J gene TRBJ2-7; the D gene is possibly TRBD2 (6 bases). CDR1 and CDR2 (germline): SGHRS, YFSETQ. V lost 0 bases and J lost 6, with 13 bases in between. CDR3 size: 14 residues. CDR3: CASSLGGDSGEQYF. In DNA, the CDR3 is TGCGCCAGCAGCTTGGGAGGGGACTCGGGCGAGCAGTACTTC. Full variable domain (outside the CDR3, taken from reference TRBV5-1 and TRBJ2-7): KAGVTQTPRYLIKTRGQQVTLSCSPISGHRSVSWYQQTPGQGLQFLFEYFSETQRNKGNFPGRFSGRQFSNSRSEMNVSTLELGDSALYLCASSLGGDSGEQYFGPGTRLTVT.

V usage is TRBV27 and J usage is TRBJ1-1; a possible D gene is TRBD1 (5 bases). This CDR3 region has 16 residues. Germline assignment: CDR1 MNHEY and CDR2 SMNVEV (reference sequence). V was shortened by 1 base and J by 4 bases, with 16 bases between the two germline ends. This CDR3 reads CASSLFYSLGPTEAFF. DNA of the CDR3: TGTGCCAGCAGTTTATTTTATTCGCTGGGGCCCACTGAAGCTTTCTTT.

In DNA form, the CDR3 reads TGTGCCATCAGTGCGGGCAGGGGGGATCCCGGGGAGCTGTTTTTT. Protein sequence: CAISAGRGDPGELFF. The chain is built from TRBV10-3 and TRBJ2-2; maybe TRBD1 (7 bases). V was shortened by 4 bases and J by 6 bases, with 15 bases between the two germline ends. The CDR3 length is 15 residues. Germline V gene lookup returns CDR1 ENHRY and CDR2 SYGVKD.

This sequence joins TRBV19 and TRBJ1-5, with 7 positions matching TRBD1. Germline values: CDR1 LNHDA, CDR2 SQIVND (reference sequence). With 7 bases clipped from V and 5 bases from J, the junction kept 8 bases outside the gene matches. This CDR3 region has 14 residues. Here the CDR3 DNA reads TGTGCCAGTAACTCCGTCCAGGGGGATCAGCCCCAGCATTTT. This codes for CASNSVQGDQPQHF.

The rearrangement joins TRBV6-5 to TRBJ2-6; the D gene is possibly TRBD2 (6 bases). Germline assignment: CDR1 MNHEY and CDR2 SVGAGI. This CDR3 has 15 amino acids. Trimming cost V 2 bases and J 3 bases, with 8 bases left between them. The CDR3 DNA follows: TGTGCCAGCAGTTACGGGGGAGGTGGGGCCAACGTCCTGACTTTC. It specifies CASSYGGGGANVLTF.

This rearrangement joins TRBV3-1 (or the pseudogene TRBV3-2) to TRBJ1-4, with 11 nucleotides matching TRBD1. Trimming at V came to 6 bases and at J to 5 bases, leaving 5 bases not matched to a gene. Germline V lookup: CDR1 LGHDT, CDR2 YNNKEL (reference sequence). This CDR3 comprises 15 residues. CDR3 amino acids: CASRPRDRGNEKLFF. The CDR3 bases are TGTGCCAGCAGACCCCGGGACAGGGGGAATGAAAAACTGTTTTTT.

V usage is TRBV30 and J usage is TRBJ1-2, with 8 bases identical to TRBD1. Germline CDR1 reads GTSNPN; CDR2 reads SVGIG (reference sequence). Losses at the gene ends were 4 bases for V and 7 bases for J; bases not matched to a gene: 8. The CDR3 totals 13 residues. The CDR3 is CAWIKQGEGGYTF. The CDR3 DNA reads as TGTGCCTGGATCAAACAGGGGGAGGGTGGCTACACCTTC. The full variable domain, its missing parts supplied by reference TRBV30 and TRBJ1-2, is SQTIHQWPATLVQPVGSPLSLECTVEGTSNPNLYWYRQAAGRGLQLLFYSVGIGQISSEVPQNLSASRPQDRQFILSSKKLLLSDSGFYLCAWIKQGEGGYTFGSGTRLTVV.

The rearrangement joins TRBV20-1 to TRBJ2-7, with D maybe TRBD2 (5 bases). Germline V gene lookup returns CDR1 DFQATT and CDR2 SNEGSKA (reference sequence). The CDR3 loop spans 13 amino acids. V gave up 3 bases and J gave up 8 bases, with 17 bases separating them. The CDR3 sequence is CSASGPGGLQQYF. In DNA form, the CDR3 reads TGCAGTGCTAGTGGGCCTGGAGGATTGCAGCAGTACTTC.

V is TRBV2 and J is TRBJ1-2; TRBD1 agrees at 7 bases. Germline assignment: CDR1 SNHLY and CDR2 FYNNEI. The V gene end was trimmed by 7 bases and the J gene end by 5 bases; junction bases not matched to a gene: 4. This CDR3 comprises 12 residues. DNA of the CDR3: TGTGCCAGCAATCCAGGGGGGTATGGCTACACCTTC. This sequence encodes CASNPGGYGYTF.